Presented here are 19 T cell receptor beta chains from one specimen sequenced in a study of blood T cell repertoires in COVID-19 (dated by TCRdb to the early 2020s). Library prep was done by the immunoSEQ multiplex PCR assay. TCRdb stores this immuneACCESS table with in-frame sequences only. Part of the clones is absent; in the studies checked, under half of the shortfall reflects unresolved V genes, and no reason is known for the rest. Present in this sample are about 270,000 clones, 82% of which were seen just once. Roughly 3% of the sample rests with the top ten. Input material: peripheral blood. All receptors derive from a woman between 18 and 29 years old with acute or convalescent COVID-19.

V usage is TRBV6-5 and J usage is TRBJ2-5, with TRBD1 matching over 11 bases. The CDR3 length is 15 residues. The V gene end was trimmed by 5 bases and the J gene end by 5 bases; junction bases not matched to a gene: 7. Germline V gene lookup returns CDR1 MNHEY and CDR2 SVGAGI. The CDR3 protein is CASSPGGQGVETQYF. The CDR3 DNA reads TGTGCCAGCAGTCCCGGGGGACAGGGGGTGGAGACCCAGTACTTC.

The CDR3, as DNA: TGTGCCAGCAGCTTAGTTTCGACACTGGTAGCCAAAAACATTCAGTACTTC. This codes for CASSLVSTLVAKNIQYF. V gene TRBV13 combines with J gene TRBJ2-4; D remains ambiguous. V dropped 1 base and J dropped 0 bases, with 13 bases sitting between them. The CDR3 length is 17 residues. In germline, CDR1 is PRHDT, CDR2 FYEKMQ (reference sequence).

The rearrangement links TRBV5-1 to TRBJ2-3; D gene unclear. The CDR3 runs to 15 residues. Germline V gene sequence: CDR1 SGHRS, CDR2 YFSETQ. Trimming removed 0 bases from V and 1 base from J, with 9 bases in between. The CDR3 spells CASSLAVAGTDTQYF. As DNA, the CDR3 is TGCGCCAGCAGCTTGGCCGTGGCTGGCACAGATACGCAGTATTTT.

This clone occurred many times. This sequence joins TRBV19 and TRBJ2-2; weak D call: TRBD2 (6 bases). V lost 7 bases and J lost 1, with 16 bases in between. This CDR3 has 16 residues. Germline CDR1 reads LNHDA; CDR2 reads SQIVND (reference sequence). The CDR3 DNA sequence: TGTGCCAGTAAACTCGGCCTAGCGCAGAACACCGGGGAGCTGTTTTTT. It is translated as CASKLGLAQNTGELFF.

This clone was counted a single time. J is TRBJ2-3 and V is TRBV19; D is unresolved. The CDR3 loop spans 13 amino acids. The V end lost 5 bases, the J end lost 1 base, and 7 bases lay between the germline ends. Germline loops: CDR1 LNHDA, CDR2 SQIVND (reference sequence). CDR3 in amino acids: CASSLQGTDTQYF. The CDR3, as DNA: TGTGCCAGTAGTCTTCAGGGCACAGATACGCAGTATTTT.

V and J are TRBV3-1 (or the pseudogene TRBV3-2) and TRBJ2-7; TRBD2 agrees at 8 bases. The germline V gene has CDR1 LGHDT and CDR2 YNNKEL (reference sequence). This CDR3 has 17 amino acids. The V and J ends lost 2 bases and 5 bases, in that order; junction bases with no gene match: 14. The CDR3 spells CASSQISMGAGVHEQYF. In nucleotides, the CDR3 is TGTGCCAGCAGCCAAATTTCGATGGGAGCGGGAGTCCACGAGCAGTACTTC.

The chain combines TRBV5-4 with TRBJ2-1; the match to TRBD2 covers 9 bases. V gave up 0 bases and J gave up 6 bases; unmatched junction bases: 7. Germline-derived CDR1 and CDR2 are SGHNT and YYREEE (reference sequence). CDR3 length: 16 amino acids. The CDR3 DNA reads TGTGCCAGCAGCTTGGGTCCGACTAGCGGCCCCAATGAGCAGTTCTTC. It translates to CASSLGPTSGPNEQFF.

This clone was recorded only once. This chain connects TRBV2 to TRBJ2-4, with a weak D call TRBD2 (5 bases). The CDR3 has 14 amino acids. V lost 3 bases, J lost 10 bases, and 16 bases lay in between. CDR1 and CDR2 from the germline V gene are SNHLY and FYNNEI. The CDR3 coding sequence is TGTGCCAGCAGTGACAAAGCGGTGGGGTGGATTCAGTACTTC. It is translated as CASSDKAVGWIQYF.

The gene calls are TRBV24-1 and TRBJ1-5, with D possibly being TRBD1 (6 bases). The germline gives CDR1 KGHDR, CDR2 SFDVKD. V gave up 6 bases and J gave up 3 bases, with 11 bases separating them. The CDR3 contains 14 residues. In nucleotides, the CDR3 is TGTGCCACCAGTTCAGGGGTGGTCAATCAGCCCCAGCATTTT. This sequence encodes CATSSGVVNQPQHF.

The CDR3 spells CASRGRVYGHTEAFF. CDR3 bases: TGTGCCAGCAGAGGCAGGGTTTATGGTCACACTGAAGCTTTCTTT. This sequence joins TRBV28 and TRBJ1-1, with a tentative D call TRBD1 (5 bases). Trimming pared 6 bases from V and 3 bases from J, leaving 17 bases between. Germline assignment: CDR1 MDHEN and CDR2 SYDVKM. The CDR3 runs 15 residues.

The CDR3 spells CASSFSLGSGVDNSPLHF. CDR3 DNA sequence: TGTGCCAGCAGTTTTTCTCTAGGAAGTGGAGTGGATAATTCACCCCTCCACTTT. The chain recombines TRBV27 with TRBJ1-6, with no clear D. There are 18 residues in the CDR3. V lost 3 bases, J lost 5 bases, and 20 bases lay in between. Per the germline V gene, CDR1 is MNHEY and CDR2 is SMNVEV (reference sequence).

CDR3 bases: TGCAGCGTGGGGGGACTAGCGCAATACAATGAGCAGTTCTTC. This codes for CSVGGLAQYNEQFF. The chain recombines TRBV29-1 with TRBJ2-1, with 10 bases fitting TRBD2. The ends lost 6 bases at V and 4 bases at J; junction bases unmatched: 6. Per germline, CDR1 SQVTM and CDR2 ANQGSEA. The length of the CDR3 is 14 residues.

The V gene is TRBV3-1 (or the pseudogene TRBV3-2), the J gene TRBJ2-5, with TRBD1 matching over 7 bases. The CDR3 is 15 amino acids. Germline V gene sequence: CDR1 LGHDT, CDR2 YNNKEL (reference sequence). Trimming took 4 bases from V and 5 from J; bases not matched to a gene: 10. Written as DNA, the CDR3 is TGTGCCAGCAGCCGAACGGGACAGCAAGGCGAGACCCAGTACTTC. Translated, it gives CASSRTGQQGETQYF.

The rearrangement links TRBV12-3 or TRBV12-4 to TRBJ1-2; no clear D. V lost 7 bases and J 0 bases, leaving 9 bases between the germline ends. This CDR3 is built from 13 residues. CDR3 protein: CASTPFTNYGYTF. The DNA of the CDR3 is TGTGCCAGCACCCCCTTTACTAACTATGGCTACACCTTC.

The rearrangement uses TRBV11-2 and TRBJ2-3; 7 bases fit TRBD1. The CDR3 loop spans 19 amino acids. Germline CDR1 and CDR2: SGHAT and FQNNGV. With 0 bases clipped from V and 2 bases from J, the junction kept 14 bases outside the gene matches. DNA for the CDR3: TGTGCCAGCAGCTTAGATCTAGGGGGCTGGGAAGGAACCACAGATACGCAGTATTTT. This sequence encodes CASSLDLGGWEGTTDTQYF.

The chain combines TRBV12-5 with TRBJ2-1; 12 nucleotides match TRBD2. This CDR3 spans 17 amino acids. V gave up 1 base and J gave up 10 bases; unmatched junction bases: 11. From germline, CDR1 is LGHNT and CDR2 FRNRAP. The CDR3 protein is CASGLADLAGGPGEQFF. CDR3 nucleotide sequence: TGTGCTAGTGGTTTGGCCGACCTAGCGGGAGGGCCTGGAGAGCAGTTCTTC.

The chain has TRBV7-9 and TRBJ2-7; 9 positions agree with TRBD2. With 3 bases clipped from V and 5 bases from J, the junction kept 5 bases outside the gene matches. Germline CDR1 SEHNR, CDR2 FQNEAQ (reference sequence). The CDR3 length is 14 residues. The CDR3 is CASSLAGGPNEQYF. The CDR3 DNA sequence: TGTGCCAGCAGCTTGGCGGGAGGGCCGAACGAGCAGTACTTC.

The CDR3 reads CASSITGKGQPQHF. The DNA of the CDR3 is TGTGCCAGTAGTATAACAGGGAAAGGGCAGCCCCAGCATTTT. J is TRBJ1-5 and V is TRBV19; D perhaps matches TRBD1 (6 bases). Germline CDR1 and CDR2: LNHDA and SQIVND (reference sequence). The CDR3 has 14 amino acids. Trimming pared 2 bases from V and 7 bases from J, leaving 12 bases between.

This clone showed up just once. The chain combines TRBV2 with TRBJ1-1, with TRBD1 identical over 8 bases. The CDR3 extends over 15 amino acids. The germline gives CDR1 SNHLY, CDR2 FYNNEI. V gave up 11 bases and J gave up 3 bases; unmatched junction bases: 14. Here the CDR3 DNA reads TGTGCCGGCGAAGACACCACAGGGGGGGACACTGAAGCTTTCTTT. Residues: CAGEDTTGGDTEAFF.